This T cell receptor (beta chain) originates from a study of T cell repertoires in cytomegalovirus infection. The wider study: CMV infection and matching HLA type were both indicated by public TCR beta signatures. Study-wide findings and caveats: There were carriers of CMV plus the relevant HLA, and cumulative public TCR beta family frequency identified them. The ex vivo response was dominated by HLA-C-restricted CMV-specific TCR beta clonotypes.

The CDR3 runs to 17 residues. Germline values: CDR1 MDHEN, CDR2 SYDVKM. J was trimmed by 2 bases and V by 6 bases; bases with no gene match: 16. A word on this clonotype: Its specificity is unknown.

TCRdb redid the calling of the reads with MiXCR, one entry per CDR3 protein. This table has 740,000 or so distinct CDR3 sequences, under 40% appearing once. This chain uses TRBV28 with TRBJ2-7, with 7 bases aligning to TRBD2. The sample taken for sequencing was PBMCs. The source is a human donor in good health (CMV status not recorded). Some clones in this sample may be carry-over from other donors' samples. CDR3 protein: CASSTPVLASSTYEQYF. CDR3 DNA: TGTGCCAGCAGCACACCGGTACTAGCGTCTTCCACCTACGAGCAGTACTTC.